What follows is one T cell receptor (beta chain) and its context. The antigen remains unidentified. This sample was taken from a study of T cells in Graves' hyperthyroidism and ophthalmopathy. General study results and limits: Ophthalmopathy, which appeared later, was predicted by the model a median approximately six months before onset.

The germline gives CDR1 SGHNT, CDR2 YYREEE (reference sequence). The CDR3 has 15 residues. V was cut by 4 bases and J by 0 bases, with 11 bases left in between. Researchers took RNA transcripts and amplified the TCR beta CDR3 regions from them. The HTBI set primed first-round TCR CDR3 RT-PCR. A single record per CDR3 protein comes from TCRdb applying MiXCR to the multiplex PCR reads. Here the sample spans 300,000 to 400,000 distinct CDR3 sequences, around a sixth being singletons. The sample consisted of blood. The V gene is TRBV5-4, the J gene TRBJ2-1; D uncertain. This TCR was sampled from a woman between 50 and 59 years old with Graves' hyperthyroidism. The CDR3 nucleotides read TGTGCCAGCAGCCCCGCCGAAAGCTCCTACAATGAGCAGTTCTTC. This codes for CASSPAESSYNEQFF.